These 31 T cell receptor beta chains were all obtained from the same sample, sequenced in a study of blood T cell repertoires in COVID-19 (dated by TCRdb to between 2020 and 2021). The library came from the immunoSEQ multiplex PCR assay. As stored in TCRdb, this immuneACCESS dataset retains in-frame rearrangements with V and J assigned. A fraction of the clones does not appear; measured against another copy, unresolved V genes explain less than half of the discrepancy, and the remainder lacks a known reason. The sample records some 290,000 clones, 86% of which are singletons. Approximately 12% of the sample rests with the top ten. The sample comprised peripheral blood. The source is a woman aged 25 to 39 with COVID-19, enrolled during active disease.

This clone was observed at least ten times. This chain uses TRBV7-9 with TRBJ1-1; no firm D call. Germline V gene data show CDR1 as SEHNR and CDR2 as FQNEAQ (reference sequence). CDR3 size: 16 residues. Trimming removed 2 bases from V and 0 bases from J, with 13 bases in between. CDR3 coding DNA: TGTGCCAGCAGCTTAACCGGGTCAGACCTGAACACTGAAGCTTTCTTT. This translates into CASSLTGSDLNTEAFF.

This clone was recorded only once. This chain connects TRBV5-1 to TRBJ2-5; 9 nucleotides agree with TRBD2. Germline loops: CDR1 SGHRS, CDR2 YFSETQ. V lost 3 bases to trimming and J lost 1 base; unmatched junction nucleotides: 4. The CDR3 covers 15 residues. CDR3 nucleotides: TGCGCCAGCAGCTCTAGCGGGGCCGCCCAAGAGACCCAGTACTTC. It encodes CASSSSGAAQETQYF. The whole variable domain, remainder taken from reference TRBV5-1 and TRBJ2-5, is KAGVTQTPRYLIKTRGQQVTLSCSPISGHRSVSWYQQTPGQGLQFLFEYFSETQRNKGNFPGRFSGRQFSNSRSEMNVSTLELGDSALYLCASSSSGAAQETQYFGPGTRLLVL.

In this sample, this clone turned up once. The chain carries TRBV28 and TRBJ1-2; D unclear. V shed 2 bases and J shed 1 base, with 11 bases lying between them. In germline, CDR1 is MDHEN, CDR2 SYDVKM. The CDR3 has 15 residues. CDR3 protein: CASSLLQGSNYGYTF. CDR3 nucleotides: TGTGCCAGCAGTTTACTCCAAGGGAGTAACTATGGCTACACCTTC.

The chain uses TRBV5-1 and TRBJ1-2, with D tentatively TRBD1 (5 bases). Trimming left V 4 bases short and J 2 bases short, with 15 bases between. Per germline, CDR1 SGHRS and CDR2 YFSETQ. The CDR3 has 15 amino acids. Here the CDR3 DNA reads TGCGCCAGCAGCCCCCGGGGGGAGCCAAACTATGGCTACACCTTC. Its protein is CASSPRGEPNYGYTF.

The rearrangement joins TRBV27 to TRBJ2-7; 10 bases are a match to TRBD2. This CDR3 spans 16 amino acids. Per the germline V gene, CDR1 is MNHEY and CDR2 is SMNVEV (reference sequence). With 0 bases clipped from V and 8 bases from J, the junction kept 10 bases outside the gene matches. Here the CDR3 DNA reads TGTGCCAGCAGTTTATCTAGCGGGGGGAACCGCATTCAGCAGTACTTC. Residues: CASSLSSGGNRIQQYF.

V usage is TRBV19 and J usage is TRBJ2-1; D gene ambiguous. The CDR3 is 15 amino acids. V lost 1 base, J lost 5 bases, and 12 bases lay in between. Germline assignment: CDR1 LNHDA and CDR2 SQIVND (reference sequence). CDR3 loop: CASSIGASADNEQFF. In DNA form, the CDR3 reads TGTGCCAGTAGTATAGGAGCGTCGGCCGACAATGAGCAGTTCTTC.

The chain employs TRBV7-9 and TRBJ1-1, with TRBD1 as a possible D gene (6 bases). V shed 1 base and J shed 4 bases, with 10 bases lying between them. Per germline, CDR1 SEHNR and CDR2 FQNEAQ (reference sequence). The CDR3 is made up of 14 amino acids. The CDR3 reads CASSLVGGSTEAFF. Here the CDR3 DNA reads TGTGCCAGCAGCTTAGTTGGGGGCTCCACTGAAGCTTTCTTT.

This clone was counted between two and nine times. The J gene is TRBJ2-7, the V gene TRBV10-2, with D possibly TRBD1 on 6 matching bases. CDR3 size: 12 residues. V lost 4 bases to trimming and J lost 2 bases, with 6 bases between them. Germline V gene lookup returns CDR1 WSHSY and CDR2 SAAADI. CDR3 loop: CASSGDTYEQYF. The DNA for the CDR3 is TGCGCCAGCAGTGGGGACACCTACGAGCAGTACTTC.

The chain has TRBV7-9 and TRBJ1-1; D is ambiguous. The CDR3 contains 13 residues. The V end lost 0 bases, the J end lost 8 bases, and 10 bases lay between the germline ends. Germline CDR1 and CDR2: SEHNR and FQNEAQ (reference sequence). The CDR3 loop is CASSLASSVEAFF. CDR3 nucleotides: TGTGCCAGCAGCTTAGCTTCGTCAGTAGAAGCTTTCTTT.

The V call is TRBV4-1, the J call TRBJ1-2; possibly TRBD1 for D (6 bases). Trimming left V 4 bases short and J 5 bases short, with 17 bases between. CDR3 length equals 15 residues. The germline CDR1 and CDR2 sequences are MGHRA and YSYEKL. This CDR3 reads CASSRIGGARYGYTF. The CDR3 DNA is TGCGCCAGCAGCCGCATAGGGGGTGCAAGGTATGGCTACACCTTC.

The chain joins TRBV10-1 to TRBJ1-2; TRBD1 agrees at 9 bases. The germline CDR1 and CDR2 sequences are WNHNN and SYGVQD (reference sequence). V lost 5 bases to trimming and J lost 5 bases; unmatched junction nucleotides: 3. The CDR3 sequence is 13 residues long. The CDR3 spells CASSPGTGYGYTF. In nucleotides, the CDR3 is TGCGCCAGCAGTCCCGGGACAGGGTATGGCTACACCTTC.

The chain employs TRBV28 and TRBJ2-2, with 11 nucleotides matching TRBD1. CDR3 size: 14 residues. The germline V gene encodes CDR1 MDHEN and CDR2 SYDVKM. With 7 bases clipped from V and 4 bases from J, the junction kept 2 bases outside the gene matches. CDR3 in DNA: TGTGCCAGCACCGGGACAGGGGGCACCGGGGAGCTGTTTTTT. This sequence encodes CASTGTGGTGELFF.

The chain combines TRBV5-4 with TRBJ1-2; unclear D gene. Germline V lookup: CDR1 SGHNT, CDR2 YYREEE (reference sequence). The V end lost 3 bases, the J end lost 6 bases, and 9 bases lay between the germline ends. The CDR3 is 12 residues long. In DNA, the CDR3 is TGTGCCAGCAGCTCGCCGGTCAATGGCTACACCTTC. Translation gives CASSSPVNGYTF.

J is TRBJ2-1 and V is TRBV4-1; possible D gene TRBD2, 7 bases. The V end lost 1 base, the J end lost 6 bases, and 22 bases lay between the germline ends. CDR3 size: 18 residues. Germline CDR1 and CDR2: MGHRA and YSYEKL. The CDR3 loop is CASSQVGGRGAPTNEQFF. Here the CDR3 DNA reads TGCGCCAGCAGCCAAGTTGGGGGACGGGGGGCCCCTACCAATGAGCAGTTCTTC.

J is TRBJ2-5 and V is TRBV7-9; TRBD1 matches 7 bases. Germline CDR1 is SEHNR and CDR2 is FQNEAQ (reference sequence). This CDR3 is 15 amino acids long. With 5 bases clipped from V and 2 bases from J, the junction kept 8 bases outside the gene matches. The CDR3 bases are TGTGCCAGCAGCATACCGACAGGGACACAAGAGACCCAGTACTTC. This translates into CASSIPTGTQETQYF.

The chain combines TRBV19 with TRBJ1-1, with 8 bases identical to TRBD1. The CDR3 consists of 14 residues. CDR1 is LNHDA, CDR2 SQIVND, per germline (reference sequence). V shed 5 bases and J 4 bases; nucleotides not matched to a gene: 6. The CDR3 DNA is TGTGCCAGTAGTTACAGGGGGGAAGGCACTGAAGCTTTCTTT. Its translation: CASSYRGEGTEAFF.

The rearrangement uses TRBV5-1 and TRBJ1-2, with TRBD1 matching 8 bases. V gave up 0 bases and J gave up 4 bases; unmatched junction bases: 2. The CDR3 runs to 14 residues. Germline CDR1 SGHRS, CDR2 YFSETQ. The CDR3 reads CASSLGQGSYGYTF. The CDR3 DNA reads as TGCGCCAGCAGCTTGGGACAGGGGTCCTATGGCTACACCTTC.

This clone has just one count. The V call is TRBV29-1, the J call TRBJ2-6; possible D gene TRBD2, 5 bases. This CDR3 has 14 residues. Per germline, CDR1 SQVTM and CDR2 ANQGSEA. Deletions cut 3 bases from V and 8 bases from J, with 14 bases between. DNA for the CDR3: TGCAGCGTTGATGGGATTACCGGGACCAACGTCCTGACTTTC. Amino acids: CSVDGITGTNVLTF.

The V gene is TRBV11-2, the J gene TRBJ2-3, with TRBD2 matching over 9 bases. CDR1 is SGHAT, CDR2 FQNNGV, per germline. The CDR3 runs 14 residues. With V trimmed by 3 bases and J by 4 bases, 2 bases remained unmatched. CDR3 region: CASSLASGADTQYF. The DNA of the CDR3 is TGTGCCAGCAGCTTGGCTAGCGGGGCAGATACGCAGTATTTT.

V and J are TRBV27 and TRBJ1-5; possibly TRBD1 for D (5 bases). In germline, CDR1 is MNHEY, CDR2 SMNVEV (reference sequence). There are 13 residues in the CDR3. V lost 3 bases, J lost 2 bases, and 5 bases lay in between. The CDR3 sequence is CASSLTGNQPQHF. CDR3 nucleotide sequence: TGTGCCAGCAGTTTGACAGGCAATCAGCCCCAGCATTTT.

The gene calls are TRBV27 and TRBJ1-6; no reliable D call. The CDR3 runs 13 residues. V lost 5 bases and J lost 8, with 10 bases in between. Germline assignment: CDR1 MNHEY and CDR2 SMNVEV (reference sequence). CDR3 nucleotides: TGTGCCAGCAGTCGAAGCCTTGATTCACCCCTCCACTTT. It codes for CASSRSLDSPLHF.

The rearrangement joins TRBV27 to TRBJ2-2; a weak D match, TRBD2 (5 bases). V gave up 5 bases and J gave up 3 bases, with 10 bases separating them. The CDR3 is 14 residues long. The germline CDR1 and CDR2 sequences are MNHEY and SMNVEV (reference sequence). The CDR3, as DNA: TGTGCCAGCAGTCGGGGTCGGTACACCGGGGAGCTGTTTTTT. The encoded protein is CASSRGRYTGELFF.

The rearrangement joins TRBV9 to TRBJ2-7, with a possible D match to TRBD2 (6 bases). Germline V gene lookup returns CDR1 SGDLS and CDR2 YYNGEE. There are 13 residues in the CDR3. Trimming removed 9 bases from V and 0 bases from J, with 13 bases in between. CDR3 sequence: CAIARGYSYEQYF. CDR3 bases: TGTGCCATCGCGCGGGGTTACTCCTACGAGCAGTACTTC.

This clone was detected once. The V gene is TRBV6-5, the J gene TRBJ1-6; D is unresolved. Germline V gene lookup returns CDR1 MNHEY and CDR2 SVGAGI. This CDR3 spans 11 amino acids. The ends were cut back, 10 bases at V and 7 bases at J, with 8 bases in the middle. CDR3 in amino acids: CATRGNSPLHF. In nucleotides, the CDR3 is TGTGCCACAAGAGGAAATTCACCCCTCCACTTT.

This chain uses TRBV7-8 with TRBJ2-1, with 11 bases that match TRBD2. From germline, CDR1 is SGHVS and CDR2 FQNEAQ. J gave up 5 bases and V 8 bases, and 11 bases lay outside the gene matches. CDR3 size: 16 residues. The CDR3 here is CASQAPASGGNNEQFF. As DNA, the CDR3 is TGTGCCAGCCAAGCTCCTGCTAGCGGGGGGAACAATGAGCAGTTCTTC.

The DNA for the CDR3 is TGTGCCAGCAGCGGGCAGGGACTACCGAAAGAGACCCAGTACTTC. This codes for CASSGQGLPKETQYF. V and J are TRBV7-2 and TRBJ2-5; 7 bases are a match to TRBD2. Trimming took 5 bases from V and 3 from J; bases not matched to a gene: 9. Looked up from germline, CDR1 is SGHTA and CDR2 is FQGNSA. The CDR3 has 15 residues.

The CDR3 region has the DNA TGTGCCAGCAGTGAGTGGGGCCCCGGGGAGCTGTTTTTT. Translation gives CASSEWGPGELFF. The rearrangement joins TRBV6-6 to TRBJ2-2; TRBD1 might be the D (5 bases). The germline gives CDR1 MNHNY, CDR2 SVGAGI (reference sequence). The CDR3 consists of 13 residues. V was cut by 5 bases and J by 6 bases, with 10 bases left in between.

The rearrangement links TRBV27 to TRBJ1-2, with D possibly matching TRBD1 (6 bases). The length of the CDR3 is 13 residues. V was shortened by 1 base and J by 4 bases, with 7 bases between the two germline ends. Germline loops: CDR1 MNHEY, CDR2 SMNVEV (reference sequence). CDR3 bases: TGTGCCAGCAGTTTATTACAGGGCTATGGCTACACCTTC. Translated, it gives CASSLLQGYGYTF.

The chain employs TRBV27 and TRBJ1-1; perhaps TRBD1 as D (5 bases). Per the germline V gene, CDR1 is MNHEY and CDR2 is SMNVEV (reference sequence). Trimming pared 1 base from V and 1 base from J, leaving 10 bases between. The CDR3 consists of 15 residues. The CDR3 sequence: CASSLYPGSNTEAFF. The CDR3 region has the DNA TGTGCCAGCAGTTTATATCCAGGGTCGAACACTGAAGCTTTCTTT.

This chain joins TRBV27 and TRBJ2-7; maybe TRBD2 (7 bases). The CDR3 contains 14 residues. Trimming shortened V by 4 bases and J by 3 bases, and 13 bases separated the two germline ends. CDR1 MNHEY and CDR2 SMNVEV come from the germline V gene (reference sequence). CDR3 DNA sequence: TGTGCCAGCAGTTCGCAGGGGAGGGGCTACGAGCAGTACTTC. Protein product: CASSSQGRGYEQYF.

The V gene is TRBV27, the J gene TRBJ2-1; 9 positions agree with TRBD2. This CDR3 comprises 15 residues. The germline gives CDR1 MNHEY, CDR2 SMNVEV (reference sequence). V shed 5 bases, J shed 2 bases, and the junction held 4 bases outside the gene matches. CDR3 protein: CASSPGLAAYNEQFF. CDR3 nucleotide sequence: TGTGCCAGCAGTCCGGGACTAGCAGCCTACAATGAGCAGTTCTTC.